This T cell receptor beta chain comes out of a study of regulatory T cells in long-lasting Graves disease. Arm-PCR of CDR3 regions with iRepertoire HTBI primers generated TCR beta libraries. TCRdb ran MiXCR on the multiplex PCR reads and lists one entry per CDR3 protein. The data show hundreds of thousands of distinct CDR3 sequences, 16% seen once. Time point indicated: newly diagnosed GD, antithyroid drugs for less than 3 months. PBMC-extracted RNA yielded the TCR library. Criteria from the American Thyroid Association guidelines were applied to diagnose Graves' disease. There are many counts of this clonotype. J lost 8 bases, V lost 2 bases, and 7 bases had no gene match. CDR1 and CDR2 (germline): SGHTA, FQGNSA. This CDR3 spans 15 amino acids. These data are also associated with another study on T cells in Graves' hyperthyroidism and ophthalmopathy.

Sequencing used peripheral blood mononuclear cells (PBMCs), obtained at new diagnosis, from a patient treated with antithyroid drugs. The chain is built from TRBV7-2 and TRBJ2-2; 8 bases agree with TRBD2. The TCR originated in a young woman with Graves disease. Here the CDR3 reads CASSLKRGSTGELFF. Here the CDR3 DNA reads TGTGCCAGCAGCTTAAAGCGGGGGTCCACGGGGGAGCTGTTTTTT.